This is a list of T cell receptor beta chains from one sample in a study of OX40 agonist ivuxolimab in advanced cancers. TCRdb's table, derived via immunoSEQ multiplex PCR, lists solely in-frame clones and lacks some. This sample has about 100,000 clones; 70% to 90% occur once, and the top ten carry 0.15% to 0.2%. The sequencing used CD4+ or CD8+ T cells sorted from blood, collected in a trial of the OX40 agonist ivuxolimab. These receptors all stem from an adult with an advanced solid tumor such as melanoma, head and neck, liver or kidney cancer. Both conserved end residues are part of each CDR3. D genes are given only for firm matches. The size field is filled for only some rows; it gives once, few, many or a size class.

.	TRBV14	TRBJ1-1	14	TRBD1	CASSSGQGVTEAFF	TGTGCCAGCAGCTCCGGACAGGGAGTAACTGAAGCTTTCTTT
.	TRBV13	TRBJ2-7	12	.	CASSFTGYEQYF	TGTGCCAGCAGCTTCACGGGCTACGAGCAGTACTTC
few	TRBV6-1	TRBJ1-5	12	.	CASSFDSQPQHF	TGTGCCAGCAGTTTCGACAGTCAGCCCCAGCATTTT
.	TRBV5-1	TRBJ2-1	14	TRBD1	CASSPTGQHNEQFF	TGCGCCAGCAGCCCCACGGGACAGCACAATGAGCAGTTCTTC
few	TRBV28	TRBJ1-2	15	.	CASSFERGADYGYTF	TGTGCCAGCAGTTTTGAGCGGGGGGCGGACTATGGCTACACCTTC
.	TRBV28	TRBJ1-1	17	.	CASSLSPWGGLWTEAFF	TGTGCCAGCAGTTTAAGCCCGTGGGGGGGGTTATGGACTGAAGCTTTCTTT
.	TRBV9	TRBJ2-7	15	.	CASSPGQGGIYEQYF	TGTGCCAGCAGCCCCGGACAGGGAGGGATCTACGAGCAGTACTTC
.	TRBV4-1	TRBJ1-2	15	.	CASSTEASANYGYTF	TGCGCCAGCAGCACGGAGGCATCTGCTAACTATGGCTACACCTTC
.	TRBV6-1	TRBJ1-4	15	.	CASSDGSRTVEKLFF	TGTGCCAGCAGTGATGGGAGTAGGACAGTTGAAAAACTGTTTTTT
.	TRBV5-4	TRBJ2-3	15	TRBD2	CASSFREGPTDTQYF	TGTGCCAGCAGTTTTCGGGAGGGCCCTACAGATACGCAGTATTTT
.	TRBV5-1	TRBJ2-5	18	TRBD2	CASSPGLAGGQTQETQYF	TGCGCCAGCAGCCCGGGACTAGCGGGAGGCCAAACCCAAGAGACCCAGTACTTC
.	TRBV5-4	TRBJ2-7	14	TRBD1	CASSSGQGRYEQYF	TGTGCCAGCAGCTCCGGACAGGGTCGTTACGAGCAGTACTTC
.	TRBV19	TRBJ2-7	13	.	CASSRDTFYEQYF	TGTGCCAGTAGCCGGGACACTTTCTACGAGCAGTACTTC
once	TRBV19	TRBJ1-5	16	.	CASTSGAAWIGQPQHF	TGTGCCAGTACCTCCGGGGCCGCGTGGATCGGTCAGCCCCAGCATTTT
.	TRBV13	TRBJ1-4	14	.	CASSFFTVGEKLFF	TGTGCCAGCAGCTTTTTTACCGTAGGTGAAAAACTGTTTTTT
.	TRBV7-8	TRBJ2-7	17	TRBD2	CASSATTSGSVVGEQYF	TGTGCCAGCAGCGCGACTACTAGCGGGAGTGTCGTAGGCGAGCAGTACTTC
few	TRBV7-9	TRBJ2-2	16	.	CASSLETNANTGELFF	TGTGCCAGCAGCTTAGAAACCAACGCGAACACCGGGGAGCTGTTTTTT
once	TRBV2	TRBJ2-1	15	TRBD2	CASSSTGLQSGGKFF	TGTGCCAGCAGTTCCACAGGACTACAGAGCGGGGGGAAGTTCTTC
.	TRBV7-9	TRBJ1-1	13	.	CASSLTENTEAFF	TGTGCCAGCAGCTTAACAGAGAACACTGAAGCTTTCTTT
few	TRBV13	TRBJ2-7	14	.	CASSLRSLAYEQYF	TGTGCCAGCAGCCTCCGCAGTCTGGCCTACGAGCAGTACTTC
.	TRBV21-1	TRBJ2-7	21	.	CASSKEDPREGLADYSYEQYF	TGTGCCAGCAGCAAGGAGGATCCTCGAGAGGGACTAGCGGACTATTCCTACGAGCAGTACTTC
few	TRBV14	TRBJ1-2	13	.	CASSPDESYGYTF	TGTGCCAGCAGCCCAGACGAATCCTATGGCTACACCTTC
.	TRBV29-1	TRBJ2-5	12	.	CSVGGTEETQYF	TGCAGCGTTGGCGGGACAGAAGAGACCCAGTACTTC
.	TRBV25-1	TRBJ2-1	14	.	CASSDFGGLNAQFF	TGTGCCAGCAGTGATTTCGGGGGTTTGAATGCGCAGTTCTTC
.	TRBV5-1	TRBJ2-3	16	TRBD2	CASNWGSGASTDTQYF	TGCGCCAGCAACTGGGGTAGCGGGGCCAGCACAGATACGCAGTATTTT
.	TRBV5-1	TRBJ2-3	15	.	CASSFMGAAGDTQYF	TGCGCCAGCAGCTTTATGGGGGCGGCGGGAGATACGCAGTATTTT
.	TRBV19	TRBJ1-5	15	TRBD1	CASSIEGQVYQPQHF	TGTGCCAGTAGTATCGAGGGACAGGTGTATCAGCCCCAGCATTTT
once	TRBV4-1	TRBJ2-5	16	.	CASSHHAGTVQETQYF	TGCGCCAGCAGCCACCACGCCGGGACGGTACAAGAGACCCAGTACTTC
once	TRBV19	TRBJ2-2	12	.	CASIKVTGELFF	TGTGCCAGTATTAAGGTCACCGGGGAGCTGTTTTTT
.	TRBV19	TRBJ2-3	15	.	CASPPGLGEPDTQYF	TGTGCCAGCCCGCCGGGTTTAGGGGAGCCAGATACGCAGTATTTT
few	TRBV19	TRBJ2-7	13	TRBD1	CASRDRGTYEQYF	TGTGCCAGTAGGGACAGGGGGACGTACGAGCAGTACTTC
.	TRBV30	TRBJ1-2	15	.	CAWSSPGLKIYGYTF	TGTGCCTGGAGTTCCCCCGGGTTGAAGATCTATGGCTACACCTTC
.	TRBV6-1	TRBJ1-2	13	.	CASGQRANYGYTF	TGTGCCAGTGGACAGAGGGCTAACTATGGCTACACCTTC
.	TRBV7-2	TRBJ2-5	15	TRBD2	CASSLRTSARETQYF	TGTGCCAGCAGCTTAAGGACTAGCGCTAGAGAGACCCAGTACTTC
.	TRBV19	TRBJ2-2	15	TRBD1	CASSWQGVGTGELFF	TGTGCCAGTAGTTGGCAGGGGGTAGGGACCGGGGAGCTGTTTTTT
.	TRBV30	TRBJ1-2	12	TRBD1	CAWTDRDYGYTF	TGTGCCTGGACCGACAGGGACTATGGCTACACCTTC
once	TRBV5-1	TRBJ1-2	14	.	CASSLQSVNYGYTF	TGCGCCAGCAGCTTACAGTCAGTTAACTATGGCTACACCTTC
.	TRBV12-1	TRBJ1-2	14	.	CASSFRTGVCGYTF	TGTGCCAGCAGCTTCCGGACAGGGGTTTGTGGCTACACCTTC
.	TRBV6-5	TRBJ2-3	12	.	CASSSGTDTQYF	TGTGCCAGCAGTAGCGGCACAGATACGCAGTATTTT
.	TRBV27	TRBJ2-1	12	.	CASTTANNEQFF	TGTGCCAGCACAACAGCGAACAATGAGCAGTTCTTC
.	TRBV30	TRBJ1-6	16	TRBD1	CAWSLEGAPRNSPLHF	TGTGCCTGGAGCCTCGAGGGGGCACCAAGGAATTCACCCCTCCACTTT
.	TRBV5-1	TRBJ2-3	15	.	CASSLVLGWIDTQYF	TGCGCCAGCAGCTTGGTACTGGGGTGGATTGATACGCAGTATTTT
.	TRBV29-1	TRBJ1-5	13	.	CSATSGVNQPQHF	TGCAGCGCCACTAGCGGGGTCAATCAGCCCCAGCATTTT
.	TRBV4-1	TRBJ2-2	17	TRBD2	CASSQERAGANTGELFF	TGCGCCAGCAGCCAAGAAAGGGCGGGGGCGAACACCGGGGAGCTGTTTTTT
.	TRBV28	TRBJ1-5	14	.	CASSLLGSNQPQHF	TGTGCCAGCAGTTTATTAGGTAGCAATCAGCCCCAGCATTTT
.	TRBV27	TRBJ1-2	13	.	CATSPGVYYGYTF	TGTGCCACTTCCCCAGGGGTCTACTATGGCTACACCTTC
.	TRBV6-4	TRBJ2-2	15	TRBD2	CASTPGAGESGELFF	TGTGCCAGCACCCCCGGAGCGGGAGAGTCCGGGGAGCTGTTTTTT
.	TRBV5-1	TRBJ2-5	17	TRBD2	CASSRGSSGGAQETQYF	TGCGCCAGCAGCCGCGGTAGTAGCGGGGGGGCCCAAGAGACCCAGTACTTC
.	TRBV19	TRBJ2-5	14	TRBD1	CASTVTGAKETQYF	TGTGCCAGTACCGTCACAGGGGCAAAAGAGACCCAGTACTTC
.	TRBV6-5	TRBJ2-1	14	.	CATGEGRMANEQFF	TGTGCCACCGGCGAGGGGAGAATGGCCAATGAGCAGTTCTTC
.	TRBV5-1	TRBJ1-2	14	.	CASSLAPANYGYTF	TGCGCCAGCAGCTTGGCCCCGGCAAACTATGGCTACACCTTC
.	TRBV5-1	TRBJ2-3	16	TRBD2	CASSLRGGALQNTQYF	TGCGCCAGCAGCCTGCGCGGGGGGGCCTTACAAAATACGCAGTATTTT